The entry that follows covers one TCR beta chain sequence. TCR beta CDR3 regions were amplified from RNA. The TCR CDR3 first-round RT-PCR relied on the HTBI primer set. TCRdb recomputed calls from the multiplex PCR reads with MiXCR, one row per CDR3 protein. The sample lists roughly 100,000 distinct CDR3 sequences; around 50% were seen once. For the diagnoses, clinical symptoms, serum thyroxine and TRAb, thyroid ultrasound and orbital computed tomography were used. The data derive from a study of T cells in Graves' hyperthyroidism and ophthalmopathy. The CDR3 contains 14 residues. Germline V gene lookup returns CDR1 SGHNT and CDR2 YYREEE (reference sequence). The J segment lost 2 bases and the V segment lost 4 bases, leaving 3 bases of the junction unmatched.

Source material: blood. The gene calls are TRBV5-4 and TRBJ2-7, with 10 bases lining up with TRBD2. The clonotype was recovered from a woman aged 40-49 years with Graves' hyperthyroidism. The DNA for the CDR3 is TGTGCCAGCAGCCCTAGCGGGAGAACCTACGAGCAGTACTTC. It specifies CASSPSGRTYEQYF.